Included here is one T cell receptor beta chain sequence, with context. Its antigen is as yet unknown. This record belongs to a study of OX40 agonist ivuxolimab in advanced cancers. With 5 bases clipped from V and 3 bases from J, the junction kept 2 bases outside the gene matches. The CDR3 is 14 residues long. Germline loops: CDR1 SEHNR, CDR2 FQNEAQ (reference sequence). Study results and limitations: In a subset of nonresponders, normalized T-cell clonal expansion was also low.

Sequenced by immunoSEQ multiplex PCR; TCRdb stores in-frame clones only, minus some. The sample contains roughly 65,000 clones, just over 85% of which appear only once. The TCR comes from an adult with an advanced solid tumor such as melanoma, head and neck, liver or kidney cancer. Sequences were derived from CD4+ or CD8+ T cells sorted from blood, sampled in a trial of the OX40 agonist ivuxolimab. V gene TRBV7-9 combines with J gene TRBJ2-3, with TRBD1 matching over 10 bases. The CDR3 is CASSRTGGTDTQYF. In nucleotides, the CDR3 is TGTGCCAGCAGCCGGACAGGGGGAACAGATACGCAGTATTTT.